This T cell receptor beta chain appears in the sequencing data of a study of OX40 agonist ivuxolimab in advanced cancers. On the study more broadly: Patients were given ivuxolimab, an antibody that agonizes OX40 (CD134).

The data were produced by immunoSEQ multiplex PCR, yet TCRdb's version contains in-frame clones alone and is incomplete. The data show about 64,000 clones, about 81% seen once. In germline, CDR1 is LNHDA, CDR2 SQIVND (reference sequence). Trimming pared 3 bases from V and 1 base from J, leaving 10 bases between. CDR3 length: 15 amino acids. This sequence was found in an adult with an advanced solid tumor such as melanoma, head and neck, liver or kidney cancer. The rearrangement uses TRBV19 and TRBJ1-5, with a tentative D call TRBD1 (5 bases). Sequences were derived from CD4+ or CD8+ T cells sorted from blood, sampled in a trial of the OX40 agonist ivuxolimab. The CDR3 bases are TGTGCCAGTAGTATGTGGGACGGGAGCAATCAGCCCCAGCATTTT. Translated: CASSMWDGSNQPQHF.